This T cell receptor beta chain was recovered during a study of blood T cell repertoires in COVID-19. A few counts support this clone. V lost 7 bases to trimming and J lost 3 bases, with 28 bases between them. This CDR3 region has 18 residues. The V gene's germline CDR1 is LNHDA and CDR2 SQIVND (reference sequence). Enrolled during active infection, Seattle patients were then followed longitudinally. Sequencing used immunoSEQ multiplex PCR; TCRdb keeps in-frame clones, though not all of them. The data show 150,000 to 200,000 clones, with around four fifths seen just once and 6% to 8.5% held by the top ten.

The chain employs TRBV19 and TRBJ2-7, with D perhaps matching TRBD2 (7 bases). The sample comprised peripheral blood. This clonotype was obtained from a woman aged 70-85 years with COVID-19, enrolled during active disease. The CDR3 DNA sequence: TGTGCCAGTATTGGGGGGCGGGAGTACCTTACGGCCGACTACGAGCAGTACTTC. Translated, it gives CASIGGREYLTADYEQYF. Looking up the rest from reference TRBV19 and TRBJ2-7 gives the full variable domain: DGGITQSPKYLFRKEGQNVTLSCEQNLNHDAMYWYRQDPGQGLRLIYYSQIVNDFQKGDIAEGYSVSREKKESFPLTVTSAQKNPTAFYLCASIGGREYLTADYEQYFGPGTRLTVT.